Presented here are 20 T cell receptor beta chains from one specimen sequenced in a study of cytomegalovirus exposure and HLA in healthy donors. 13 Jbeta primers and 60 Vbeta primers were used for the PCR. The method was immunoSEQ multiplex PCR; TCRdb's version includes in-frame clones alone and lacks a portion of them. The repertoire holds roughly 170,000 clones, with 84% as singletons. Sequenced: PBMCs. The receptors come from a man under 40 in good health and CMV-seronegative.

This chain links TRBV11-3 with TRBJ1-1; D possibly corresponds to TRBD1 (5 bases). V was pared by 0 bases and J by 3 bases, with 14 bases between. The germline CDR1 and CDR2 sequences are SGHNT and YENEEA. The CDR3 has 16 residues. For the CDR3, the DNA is TGTGCCAGCAGCTTAGATCGTTGGGGAGGGGACACTGAAGCTTTCTTT. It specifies CASSLDRWGGDTEAFF.

CDR3 DNA: TGTGCCAGCAGCCGGGGACAGTCGAACACCGGGGAGCTGTTTTTT. The encoded protein is CASSRGQSNTGELFF. The V call is TRBV11-3, the J call TRBJ2-2, with 7 bases matching TRBD1. This CDR3 contains 15 residues. J was trimmed by 0 bases and V by 5 bases; bases with no gene match: 3. Germline CDR1 is SGHNT and CDR2 is YENEEA.

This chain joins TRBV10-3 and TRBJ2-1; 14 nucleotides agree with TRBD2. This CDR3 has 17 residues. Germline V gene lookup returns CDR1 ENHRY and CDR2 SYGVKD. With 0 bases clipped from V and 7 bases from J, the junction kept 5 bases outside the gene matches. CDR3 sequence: CAISESSGLAGGNEQFF. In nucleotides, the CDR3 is TGTGCCATCAGTGAGTCATCCGGACTAGCGGGGGGAAATGAGCAGTTCTTC.

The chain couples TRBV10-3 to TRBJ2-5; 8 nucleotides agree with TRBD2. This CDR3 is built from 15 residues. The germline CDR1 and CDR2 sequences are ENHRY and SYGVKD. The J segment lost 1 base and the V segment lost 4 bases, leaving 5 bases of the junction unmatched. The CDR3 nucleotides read TGTGCCATCAGTGGGACTAGCTTTGGCCAAGAGACCCAGTACTTC. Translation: CAISGTSFGQETQYF.

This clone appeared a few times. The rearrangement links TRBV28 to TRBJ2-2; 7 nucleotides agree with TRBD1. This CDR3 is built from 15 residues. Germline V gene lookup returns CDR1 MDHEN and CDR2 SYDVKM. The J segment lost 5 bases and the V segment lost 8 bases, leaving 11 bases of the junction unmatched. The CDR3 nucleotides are TGTGCCAGCTATACGGGTAGGGGGCGAACCGGGGAGCTGTTTTTT. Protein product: CASYTGRGRTGELFF. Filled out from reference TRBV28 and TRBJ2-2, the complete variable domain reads DVKVTQSSRYLVKRTGEKVFLECVQDMDHENMFWYRQDPGLGLRLIYFSYDVKMKEKGDIPEGYSVSREKKERFSLILESASTNQTSMYLCASYTGRGRTGELFFGEGSRLTVL.

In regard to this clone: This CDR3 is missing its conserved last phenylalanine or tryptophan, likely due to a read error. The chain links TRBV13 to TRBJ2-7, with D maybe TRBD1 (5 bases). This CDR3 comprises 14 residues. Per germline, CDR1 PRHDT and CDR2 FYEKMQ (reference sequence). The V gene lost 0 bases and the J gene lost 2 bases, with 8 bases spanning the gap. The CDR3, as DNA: TGTGCCAGCAGCTTAGGACAGGACCCCTACGAGCAGTACTCC. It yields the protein CASSLGQDPYEQYS.

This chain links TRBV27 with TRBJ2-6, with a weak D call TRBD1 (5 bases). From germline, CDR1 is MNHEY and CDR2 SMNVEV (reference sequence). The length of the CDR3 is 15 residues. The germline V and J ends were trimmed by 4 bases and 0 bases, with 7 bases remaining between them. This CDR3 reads CASSSTGSGANVLTF. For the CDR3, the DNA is TGTGCCAGCAGTTCAACAGGCTCTGGGGCCAACGTCCTGACTTTC.

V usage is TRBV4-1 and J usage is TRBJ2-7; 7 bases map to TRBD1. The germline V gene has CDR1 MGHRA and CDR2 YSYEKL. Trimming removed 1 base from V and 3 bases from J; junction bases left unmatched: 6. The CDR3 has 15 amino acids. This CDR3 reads CASSQVWGQIYEQYF. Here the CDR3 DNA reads TGCGCCAGCAGCCAAGTATGGGGACAGATCTACGAGCAGTACTTC.

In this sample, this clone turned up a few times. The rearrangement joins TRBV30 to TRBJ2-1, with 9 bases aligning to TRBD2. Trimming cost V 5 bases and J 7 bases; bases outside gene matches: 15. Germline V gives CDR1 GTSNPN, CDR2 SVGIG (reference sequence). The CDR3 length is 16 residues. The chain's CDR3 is CAWRDPSGIMENEQFF. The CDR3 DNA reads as TGTGCCTGGCGAGACCCTAGCGGGATAATGGAGAATGAGCAGTTCTTC.

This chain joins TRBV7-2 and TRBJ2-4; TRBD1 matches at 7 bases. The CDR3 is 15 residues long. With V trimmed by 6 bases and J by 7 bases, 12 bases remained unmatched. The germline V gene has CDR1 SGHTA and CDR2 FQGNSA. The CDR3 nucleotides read TGTGCCAGCAGGCCTACAGGGGAACCACGGAACATTCAGTACTTC. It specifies CASRPTGEPRNIQYF.

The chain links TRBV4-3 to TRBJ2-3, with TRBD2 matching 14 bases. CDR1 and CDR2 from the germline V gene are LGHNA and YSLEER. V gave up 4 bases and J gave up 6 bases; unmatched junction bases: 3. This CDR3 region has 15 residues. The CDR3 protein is CASSPGTSGSDTQYF. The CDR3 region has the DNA TGCGCCAGCAGCCCCGGGACTAGCGGGAGTGATACGCAGTATTTT.

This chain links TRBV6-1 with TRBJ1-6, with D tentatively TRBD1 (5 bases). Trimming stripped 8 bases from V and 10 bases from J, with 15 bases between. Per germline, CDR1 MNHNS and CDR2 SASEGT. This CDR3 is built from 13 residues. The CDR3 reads CASRTGIWSPLHF. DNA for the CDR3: TGTGCCAGCCGAACAGGAATCTGGTCACCCCTCCACTTT.

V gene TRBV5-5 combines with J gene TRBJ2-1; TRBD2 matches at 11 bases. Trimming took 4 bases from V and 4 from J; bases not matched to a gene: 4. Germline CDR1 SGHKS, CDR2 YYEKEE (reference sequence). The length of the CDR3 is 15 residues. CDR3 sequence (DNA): TGTGCCAGCAGCCCGATAGCGGGAGGGTACAATGAGCAGTTCTTC. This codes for CASSPIAGGYNEQFF. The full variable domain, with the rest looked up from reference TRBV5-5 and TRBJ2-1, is DAGVTQSPTHLIKTRGQQVTLRCSPISGHKSVSWYQQVLGQGPQFIFQYYEKEERGRGNFPDRFSARQFPNYSSELNVNALLLGDSALYLCASSPIAGGYNEQFFGPGTRLTVL.

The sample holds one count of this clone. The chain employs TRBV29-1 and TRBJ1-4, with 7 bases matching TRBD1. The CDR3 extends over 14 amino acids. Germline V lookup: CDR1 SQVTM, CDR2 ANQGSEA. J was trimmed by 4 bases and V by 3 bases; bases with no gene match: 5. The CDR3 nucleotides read TGCAGCGTTGACATGACAGGGCGTAATGAAAAACTGTTTTTT. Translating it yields CSVDMTGRNEKLFF.

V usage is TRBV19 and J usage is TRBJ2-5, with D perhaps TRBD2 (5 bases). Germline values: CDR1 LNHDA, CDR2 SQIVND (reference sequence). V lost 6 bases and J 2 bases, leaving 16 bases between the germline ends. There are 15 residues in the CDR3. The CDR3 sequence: CASSPSLVLQETQYF. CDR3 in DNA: TGTGCCAGTAGCCCTTCACTAGTGCTACAAGAGACCCAGTACTTC.

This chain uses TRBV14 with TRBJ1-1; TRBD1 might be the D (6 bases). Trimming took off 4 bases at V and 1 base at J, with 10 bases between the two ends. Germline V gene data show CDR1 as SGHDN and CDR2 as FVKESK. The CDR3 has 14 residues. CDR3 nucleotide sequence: TGTGCCAGCAGCCCGGGACAAACGAACACTGAAGCTTTCTTT. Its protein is CASSPGQTNTEAFF.

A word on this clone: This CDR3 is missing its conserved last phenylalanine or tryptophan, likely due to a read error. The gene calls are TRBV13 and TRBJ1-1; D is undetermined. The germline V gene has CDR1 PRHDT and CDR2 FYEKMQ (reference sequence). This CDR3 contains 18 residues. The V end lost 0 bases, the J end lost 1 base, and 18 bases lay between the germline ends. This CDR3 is CASSLGLSLGRGNTEAFL. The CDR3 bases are TGTGCCAGCAGCTTAGGCCTTTCATTGGGCAGAGGGAACACTGAAGCTTTCTTG.

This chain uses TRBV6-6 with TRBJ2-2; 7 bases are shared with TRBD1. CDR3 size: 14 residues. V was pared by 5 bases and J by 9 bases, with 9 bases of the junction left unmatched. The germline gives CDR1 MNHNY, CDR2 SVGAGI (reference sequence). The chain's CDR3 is CASSDGTDIRELFF. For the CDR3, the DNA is TGTGCCAGCAGTGACGGGACAGATATTAGGGAGCTGTTTTTT.

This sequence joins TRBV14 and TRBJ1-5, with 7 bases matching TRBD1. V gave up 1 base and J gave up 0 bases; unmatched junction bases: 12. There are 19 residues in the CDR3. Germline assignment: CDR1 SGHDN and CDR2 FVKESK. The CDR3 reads CASSQVQKGDSDSNQPQHF. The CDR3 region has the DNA TGTGCCAGCAGCCAAGTTCAAAAGGGGGACAGTGATAGCAATCAGCCCCAGCATTTT. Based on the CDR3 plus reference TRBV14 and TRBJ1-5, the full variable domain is EAGVTQFPSHSVIEKGQTVTLRCDPISGHDNLYWYRRVMGKEIKFLLHFVKESKQDESGMPNNRFLAERTGGTYSTLKVQPAELEDSGVYFCASSQVQKGDSDSNQPQHFGDGTRLSIL.

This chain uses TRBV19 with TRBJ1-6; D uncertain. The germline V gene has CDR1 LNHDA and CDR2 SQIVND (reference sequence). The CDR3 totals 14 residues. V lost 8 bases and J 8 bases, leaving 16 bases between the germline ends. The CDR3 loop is CASGPRTEDSPLHF. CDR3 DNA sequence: TGTGCCAGTGGACCACGGACTGAGGATTCACCCCTCCACTTT.